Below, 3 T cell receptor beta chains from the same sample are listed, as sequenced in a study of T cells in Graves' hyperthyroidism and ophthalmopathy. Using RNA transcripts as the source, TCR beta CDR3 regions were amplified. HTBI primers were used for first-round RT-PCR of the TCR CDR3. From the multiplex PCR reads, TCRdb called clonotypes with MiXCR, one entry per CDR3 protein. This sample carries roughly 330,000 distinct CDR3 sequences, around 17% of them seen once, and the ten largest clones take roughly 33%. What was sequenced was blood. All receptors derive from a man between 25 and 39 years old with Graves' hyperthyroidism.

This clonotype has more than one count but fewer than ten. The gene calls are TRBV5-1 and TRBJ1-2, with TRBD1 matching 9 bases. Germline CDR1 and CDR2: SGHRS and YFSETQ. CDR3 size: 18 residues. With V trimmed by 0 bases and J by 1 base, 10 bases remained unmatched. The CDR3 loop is CASSLDRGRGYFNYGYTF. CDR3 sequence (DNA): TGCGCCAGCAGCTTGGACAGGGGGCGCGGATATTTTAACTATGGCTACACCTTC. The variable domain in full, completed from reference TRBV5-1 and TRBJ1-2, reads KAGVTQTPRYLIKTRGQQVTLSCSPISGHRSVSWYQQTPGQGLQFLFEYFSETQRNKGNFPGRFSGRQFSNSRSEMNVSTLELGDSALYLCASSLDRGRGYFNYGYTFGSGTRLTVV.

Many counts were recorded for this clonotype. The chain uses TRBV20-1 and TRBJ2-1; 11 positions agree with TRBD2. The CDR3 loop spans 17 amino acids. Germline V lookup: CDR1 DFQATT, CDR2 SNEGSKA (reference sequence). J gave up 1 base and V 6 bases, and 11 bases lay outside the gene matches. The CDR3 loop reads CSALVGSGRGSYNEQFF. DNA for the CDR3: TGCAGTGCCCTCGTTGGTAGCGGGAGGGGATCCTACAATGAGCAGTTCTTC.

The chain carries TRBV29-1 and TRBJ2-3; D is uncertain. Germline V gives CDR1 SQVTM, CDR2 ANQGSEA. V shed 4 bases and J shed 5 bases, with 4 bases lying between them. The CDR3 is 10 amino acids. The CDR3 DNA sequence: TGCAGCGTTGGAGGAGATACGCAGTATTTT. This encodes CSVGGDTQYF.